Described below is a single T cell receptor (beta chain) sequence and its context. The CDR3 contains 13 residues. Germline V gene lookup returns CDR1 SQVTM and CDR2 ANQGSEA. With 4 bases removed from V and 5 bases from J, the gap between germline ends came to 12 bases. This sample is part of a study of blood T cell repertoires in COVID-19. Across the study: The cDNA or gDNA used as material had been derived from T cells, B-cell-depleted T cells, or PBMCs.

Profiling relied on immunoSEQ multiplex PCR, and the TCRdb table lists in-frame clones only, not all of them. The profile shows 150,000 to 200,000 clones, about nine tenths of them singletons. The chain is built from TRBV29-1 and TRBJ2-1, with D unresolved. The sequenced material came from peripheral blood. This clonotype was sampled from a man between 18 and 35 years old who had recovered from COVID-19. CDR3 DNA: TGCAGCGTTGTCCCAACCCGCGACAATGAGCAGTTCTTC. Translation: CSVVPTRDNEQFF.